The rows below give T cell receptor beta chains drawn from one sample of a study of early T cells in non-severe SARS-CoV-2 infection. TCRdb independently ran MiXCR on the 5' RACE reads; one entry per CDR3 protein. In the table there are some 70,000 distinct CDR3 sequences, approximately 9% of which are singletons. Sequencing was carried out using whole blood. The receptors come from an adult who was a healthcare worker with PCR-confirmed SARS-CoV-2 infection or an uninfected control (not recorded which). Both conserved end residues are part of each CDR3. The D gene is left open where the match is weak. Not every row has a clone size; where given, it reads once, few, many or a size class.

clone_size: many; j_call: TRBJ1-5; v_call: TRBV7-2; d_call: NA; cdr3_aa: CASSTDSQGSYQPQHF; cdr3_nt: TGTGCCAGCAGCACAGATAGCCAGGGGTCTTATCAGCCCCAGCATTTT
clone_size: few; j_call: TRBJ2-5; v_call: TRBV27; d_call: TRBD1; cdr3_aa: CASSPQGQETQYF; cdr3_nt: TGTGCCAGCAGCCCACAGGGGCAAGAGACCCAGTACTTC
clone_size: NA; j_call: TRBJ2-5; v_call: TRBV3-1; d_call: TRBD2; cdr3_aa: CASSQLSGTKETQYF; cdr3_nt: TGTGCCAGCAGCCAACTTAGCGGGACCAAAGAGACCCAGTACTTC
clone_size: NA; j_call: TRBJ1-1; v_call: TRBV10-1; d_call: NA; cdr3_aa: CASSELGRGVNEVNTEAFF; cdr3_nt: TGCGCCAGCAGTGAGTTAGGGCGCGGGGTCAATGAGGTGAACACTGAAGCTTTCTTT
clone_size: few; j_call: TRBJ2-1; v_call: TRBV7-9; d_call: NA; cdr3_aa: CASRGRTSNEQFF; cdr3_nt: TGTGCCAGCAGAGGTAGAACAAGCAATGAGCAGTTCTTC
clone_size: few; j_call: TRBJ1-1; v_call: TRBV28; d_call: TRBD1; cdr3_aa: CASSSRTGGMDRAFF; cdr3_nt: TGTGCCAGCAGTTCTCGGACAGGGGGTATGGATCGAGCTTTCTTT
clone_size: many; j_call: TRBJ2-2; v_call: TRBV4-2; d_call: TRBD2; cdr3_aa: CASRPDGAGGTGELFF; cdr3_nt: TGTGCCAGCAGGCCTGATGGAGCGGGAGGGACCGGGGAGCTGTTTTTT
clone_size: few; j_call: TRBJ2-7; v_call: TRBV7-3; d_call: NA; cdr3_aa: CASSLTMAGPYEQYF; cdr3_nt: TGTGCCAGCAGCTTAACAATGGCGGGACCCTACGAGCAGTACTTC
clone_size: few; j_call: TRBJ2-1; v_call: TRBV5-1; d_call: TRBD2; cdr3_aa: CASSLAQSGISYNEQFF; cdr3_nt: TGCGCCAGCAGCTTGGCCCAAAGCGGGATCTCCTACAATGAGCAGTTCTTC
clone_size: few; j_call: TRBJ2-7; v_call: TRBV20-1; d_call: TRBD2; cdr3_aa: CSARDGGVWRSYEQYF; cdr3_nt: TGCAGTGCTAGAGATGGGGGGGTATGGCGTTCCTACGAGCAGTACTTC
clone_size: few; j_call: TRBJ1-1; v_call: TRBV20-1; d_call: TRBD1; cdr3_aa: CSARDRDRGTTEAFF; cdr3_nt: TGCAGTGCTAGAGATCGGGACAGGGGGACCACTGAAGCTTTCTTT
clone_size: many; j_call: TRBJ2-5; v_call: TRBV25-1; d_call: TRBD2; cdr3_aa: CALGNCGGEETQYF; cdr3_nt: TGTGCCTTGGGCAATTGCGGGGGGGAGGAGACCCAGTACTTC
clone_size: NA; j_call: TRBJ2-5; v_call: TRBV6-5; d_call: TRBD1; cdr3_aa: CASSYGTGGFTETQYF; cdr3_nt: TGTGCCAGCAGTTACGGGACAGGGGGCTTTACAGAGACCCAGTACTTC
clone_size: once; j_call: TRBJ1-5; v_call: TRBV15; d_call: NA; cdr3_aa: CATSTHPGRTNQPQHF; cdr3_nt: TGTGCCACCAGCACGCACCCTGGCAGGACAAATCAGCCCCAGCATTTT
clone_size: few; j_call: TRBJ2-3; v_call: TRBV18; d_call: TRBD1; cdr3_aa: CASSPDRGNTQYF; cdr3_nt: TGTGCCAGCTCACCAGACAGGGGAAATACGCAGTATTTT
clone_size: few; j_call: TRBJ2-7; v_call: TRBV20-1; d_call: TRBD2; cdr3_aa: CSARPAGGPRDEQYF; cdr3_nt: TGCAGTGCTAGGCCAGCGGGAGGGCCTCGGGACGAGCAGTACTTC
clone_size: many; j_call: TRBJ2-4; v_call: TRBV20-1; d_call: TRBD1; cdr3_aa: CSARLGDRDIQYF; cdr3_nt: TGCAGTGCTAGGCTAGGGGACAGGGACATTCAGTACTTC
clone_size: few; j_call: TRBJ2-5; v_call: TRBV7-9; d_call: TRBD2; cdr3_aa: CASSIGTSVLRETQYF; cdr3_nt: TGTGCCAGCAGCATCGGGACTAGCGTACTTAGGGAGACCCAGTACTTC
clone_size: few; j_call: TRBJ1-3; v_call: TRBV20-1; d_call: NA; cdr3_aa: CSALSFAGGSGNTIYF; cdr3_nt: TGCAGTGCCCTCTCATTCGCGGGGGGCTCTGGAAACACCATATATTTT
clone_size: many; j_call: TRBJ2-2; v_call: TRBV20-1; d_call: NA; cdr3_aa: CSAGSGANTGELFF; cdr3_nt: TGCAGTGCAGGATCGGGGGCGAACACCGGGGAGCTGTTTTTT